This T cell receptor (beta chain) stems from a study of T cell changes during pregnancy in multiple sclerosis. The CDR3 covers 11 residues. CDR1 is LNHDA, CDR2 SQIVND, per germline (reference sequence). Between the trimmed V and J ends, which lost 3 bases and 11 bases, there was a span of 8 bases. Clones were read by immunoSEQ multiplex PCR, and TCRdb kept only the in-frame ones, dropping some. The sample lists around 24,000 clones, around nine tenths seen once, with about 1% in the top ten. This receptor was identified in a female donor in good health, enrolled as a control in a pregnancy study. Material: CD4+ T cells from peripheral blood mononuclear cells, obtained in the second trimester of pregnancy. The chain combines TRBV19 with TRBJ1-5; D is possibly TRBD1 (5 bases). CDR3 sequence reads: CASSIKGTQHF. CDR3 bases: TGTGCCAGTAGTATCAAGGGGACCCAGCATTTT.